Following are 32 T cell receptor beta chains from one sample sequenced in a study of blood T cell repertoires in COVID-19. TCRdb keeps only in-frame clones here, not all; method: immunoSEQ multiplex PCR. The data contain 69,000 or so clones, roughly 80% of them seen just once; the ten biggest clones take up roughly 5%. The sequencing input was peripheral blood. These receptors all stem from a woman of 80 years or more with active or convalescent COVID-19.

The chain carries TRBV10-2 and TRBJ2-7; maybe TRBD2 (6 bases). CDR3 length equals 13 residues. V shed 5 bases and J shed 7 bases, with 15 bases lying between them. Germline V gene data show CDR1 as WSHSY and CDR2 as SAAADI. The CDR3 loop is CASSIHPREEQYF. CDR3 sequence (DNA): TGCGCCAGCAGTATCCATCCCCGGGAGGAGCAGTACTTC.

The CDR3 here is CASSVSTGGSANEKLFF. For the CDR3, the DNA is TGTGCCAGCAGCGTCTCAACAGGGGGCTCGGCTAATGAAAAACTGTTTTTT. This chain uses TRBV9 with TRBJ1-4, with TRBD1 identical over 9 bases. J was trimmed by 3 bases and V by 2 bases; bases with no gene match: 8. This CDR3 is 17 amino acids long. Germline lookup yields CDR1 SGDLS and CDR2 YYNGEE.

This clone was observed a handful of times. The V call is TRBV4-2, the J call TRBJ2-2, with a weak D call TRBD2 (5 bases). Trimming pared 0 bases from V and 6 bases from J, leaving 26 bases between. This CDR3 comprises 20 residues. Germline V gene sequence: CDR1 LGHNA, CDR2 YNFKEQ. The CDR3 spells CASSQDQVSGLPVAAGELFF. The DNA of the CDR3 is TGTGCCAGCAGCCAAGACCAGGTGAGCGGCCTCCCTGTAGCCGCCGGGGAGCTGTTTTTT.

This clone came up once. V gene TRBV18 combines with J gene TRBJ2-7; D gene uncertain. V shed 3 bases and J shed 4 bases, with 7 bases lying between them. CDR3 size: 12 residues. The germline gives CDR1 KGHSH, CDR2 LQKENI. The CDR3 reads CASSPTIYEQYF. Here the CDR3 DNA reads TGTGCCAGCTCACCCACAATATACGAGCAGTACTTC.

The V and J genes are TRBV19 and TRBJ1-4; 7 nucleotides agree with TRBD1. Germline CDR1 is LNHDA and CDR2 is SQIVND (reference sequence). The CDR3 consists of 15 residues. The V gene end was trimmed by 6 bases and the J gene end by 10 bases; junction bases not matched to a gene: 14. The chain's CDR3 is CASRGAGTVSGKLFF. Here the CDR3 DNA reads TGTGCCAGTAGAGGCGCCGGGACAGTTTCCGGAAAACTGTTTTTT.

Written as DNA, the CDR3 is TGTGCCAGCAGTCGACAGTTACCTGGGGCCAACGTCCTGACTTTC. Translation: CASSRQLPGANVLTF. This rearrangement joins TRBV6-5 to TRBJ2-6; a possible D gene is TRBD1 (5 bases). This CDR3 has 15 amino acids. Looked up from germline, CDR1 is MNHEY and CDR2 is SVGAGI. The V end lost 5 bases, the J end lost 2 bases, and 10 bases lay between the germline ends.

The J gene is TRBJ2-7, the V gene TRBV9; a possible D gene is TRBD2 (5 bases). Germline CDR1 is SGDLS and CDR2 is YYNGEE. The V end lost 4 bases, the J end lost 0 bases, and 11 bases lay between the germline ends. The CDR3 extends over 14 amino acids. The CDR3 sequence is CASSIGLHSYEQYF. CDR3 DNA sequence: TGTGCCAGCAGCATAGGACTTCACTCCTACGAGCAGTACTTC.

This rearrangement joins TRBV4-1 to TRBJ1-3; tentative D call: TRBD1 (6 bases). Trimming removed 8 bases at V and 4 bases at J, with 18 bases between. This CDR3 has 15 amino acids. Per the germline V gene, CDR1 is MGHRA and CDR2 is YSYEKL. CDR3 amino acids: CASGSQGVSGNTIYF. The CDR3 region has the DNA TGCGCCAGCGGATCACAGGGAGTCTCGGGAAACACCATATATTTT.

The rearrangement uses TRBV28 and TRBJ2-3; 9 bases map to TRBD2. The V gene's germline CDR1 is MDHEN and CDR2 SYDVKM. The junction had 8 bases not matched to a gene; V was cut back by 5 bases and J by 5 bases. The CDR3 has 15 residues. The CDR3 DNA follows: TGTGCCAGCAGTGTGCGGGGGGGCCGTAGAGATACGCAGTATTTT. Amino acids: CASSVRGGRRDTQYF.

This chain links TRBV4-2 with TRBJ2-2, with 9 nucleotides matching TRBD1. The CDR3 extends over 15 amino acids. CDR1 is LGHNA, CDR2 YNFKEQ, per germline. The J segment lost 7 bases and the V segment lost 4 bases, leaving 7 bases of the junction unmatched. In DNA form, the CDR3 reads TGTGCCAGCAGCCGAAGTGGACAGGGGATCGGGGAGCTGTTTTTT. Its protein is CASSRSGQGIGELFF.

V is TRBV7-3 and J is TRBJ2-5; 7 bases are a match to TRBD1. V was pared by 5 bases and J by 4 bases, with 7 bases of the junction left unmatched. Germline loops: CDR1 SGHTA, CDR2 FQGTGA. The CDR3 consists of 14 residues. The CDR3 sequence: CASSRQGEGETQYF. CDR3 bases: TGTGCCAGCAGCCGGCAGGGGGAAGGAGAGACCCAGTACTTC.

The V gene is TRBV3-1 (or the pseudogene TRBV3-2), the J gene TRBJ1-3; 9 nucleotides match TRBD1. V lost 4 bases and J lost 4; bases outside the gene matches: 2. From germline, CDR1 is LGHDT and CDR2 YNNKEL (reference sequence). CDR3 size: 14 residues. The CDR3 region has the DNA TGTGCCAGCAGCCCCGGGACAGGGGGAAACACCATATATTTT. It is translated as CASSPGTGGNTIYF.

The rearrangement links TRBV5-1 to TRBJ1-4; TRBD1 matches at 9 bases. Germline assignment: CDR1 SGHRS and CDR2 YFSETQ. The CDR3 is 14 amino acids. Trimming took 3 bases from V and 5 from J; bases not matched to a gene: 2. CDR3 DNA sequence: TGCGCCAGCAGCTGGACAGGGGAAAATGAAAAACTGTTTTTT. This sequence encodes CASSWTGENEKLFF.

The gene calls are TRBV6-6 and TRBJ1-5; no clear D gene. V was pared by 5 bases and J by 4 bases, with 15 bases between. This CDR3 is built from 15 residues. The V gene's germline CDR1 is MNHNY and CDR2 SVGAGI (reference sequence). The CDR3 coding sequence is TGTGCCAGCAGTGCCATCACAGCAAAGAATCAGCCCCAGCATTTT. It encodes CASSAITAKNQPQHF.

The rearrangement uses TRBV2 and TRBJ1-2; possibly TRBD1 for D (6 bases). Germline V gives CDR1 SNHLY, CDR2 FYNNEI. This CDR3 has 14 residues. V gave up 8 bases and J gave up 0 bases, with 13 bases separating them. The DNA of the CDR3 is TGTGCCAGCCAGGGGCCGGGCTCTAACTATGGCTACACCTTC. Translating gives CASQGPGSNYGYTF.

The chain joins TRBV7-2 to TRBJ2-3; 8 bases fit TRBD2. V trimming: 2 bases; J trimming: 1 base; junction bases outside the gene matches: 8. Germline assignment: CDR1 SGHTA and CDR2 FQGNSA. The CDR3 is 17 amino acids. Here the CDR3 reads CASSLNSGTIGTDTQYF. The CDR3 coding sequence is TGTGCCAGCAGCTTAAATAGCGGGACTATCGGCACAGATACGCAGTATTTT.

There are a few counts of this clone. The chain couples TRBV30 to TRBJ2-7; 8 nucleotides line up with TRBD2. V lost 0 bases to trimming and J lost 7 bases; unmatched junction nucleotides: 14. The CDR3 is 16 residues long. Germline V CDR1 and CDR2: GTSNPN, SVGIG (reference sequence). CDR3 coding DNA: TGTGCCTGGAGTGTTCGCTATGCGGGGGGACGTCGGGAGCAGTACTTC. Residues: CAWSVRYAGGRREQYF. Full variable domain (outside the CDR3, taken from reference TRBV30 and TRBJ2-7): SQTIHQWPATLVQPVGSPLSLECTVEGTSNPNLYWYRQAAGRGLQLLFYSVGIGQISSEVPQNLSASRPQDRQFILSSKKLLLSDSGFYLCAWSVRYAGGRREQYFGPGTRLTVT.

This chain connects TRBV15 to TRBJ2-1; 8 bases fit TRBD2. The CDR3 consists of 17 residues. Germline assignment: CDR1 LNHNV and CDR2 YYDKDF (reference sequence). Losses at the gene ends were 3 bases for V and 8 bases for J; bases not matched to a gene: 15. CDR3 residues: CATSSDSWTSTQDEQFF. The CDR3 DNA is TGTGCCACCAGCAGCGATAGTTGGACTAGCACGCAAGATGAGCAGTTCTTC.

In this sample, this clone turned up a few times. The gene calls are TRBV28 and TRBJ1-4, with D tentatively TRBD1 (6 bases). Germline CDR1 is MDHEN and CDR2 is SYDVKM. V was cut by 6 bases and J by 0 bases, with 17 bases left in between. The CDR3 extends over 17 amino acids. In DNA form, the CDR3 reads TGTGCCAGCAGCCCCACAGGGAGAGGGGCAACTAATGAAAAACTGTTTTTT. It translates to CASSPTGRGATNEKLFF.

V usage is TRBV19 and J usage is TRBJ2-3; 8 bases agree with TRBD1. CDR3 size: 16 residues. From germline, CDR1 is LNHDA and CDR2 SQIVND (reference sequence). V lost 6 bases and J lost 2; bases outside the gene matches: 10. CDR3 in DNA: TGTGCCAGTAGAGCTACAGGACAGGGCCTCACAGATACGCAGTATTTT. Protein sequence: CASRATGQGLTDTQYF.

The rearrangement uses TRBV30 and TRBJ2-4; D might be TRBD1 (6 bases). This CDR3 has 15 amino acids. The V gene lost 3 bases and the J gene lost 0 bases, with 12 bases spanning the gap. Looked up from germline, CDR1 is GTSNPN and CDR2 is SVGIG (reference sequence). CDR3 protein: CAWRDSTLAKNIQYF. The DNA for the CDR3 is TGTGCCTGGAGGGACAGTACTCTAGCCAAAAACATTCAGTACTTC.

CDR3 sequence reads: CASSRSARGEETQYF. The CDR3 DNA reads as TGTGCCAGCTCCCGCTCGGCGCGGGGGGAAGAGACCCAGTACTTC. The chain couples TRBV18 to TRBJ2-5; TRBD2 matches at 8 bases. The CDR3 is 15 residues long. CDR1 is KGHSH, CDR2 LQKENI, per germline. With V trimmed by 6 bases and J by 3 bases, 9 bases remained unmatched.

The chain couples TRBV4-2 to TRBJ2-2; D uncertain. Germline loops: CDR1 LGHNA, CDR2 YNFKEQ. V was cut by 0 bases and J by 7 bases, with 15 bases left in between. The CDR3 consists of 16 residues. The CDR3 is CASSQEIRQVFGELFF. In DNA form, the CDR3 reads TGTGCCAGCAGCCAAGAGATTCGGCAGGTCTTCGGGGAGCTGTTTTTT.

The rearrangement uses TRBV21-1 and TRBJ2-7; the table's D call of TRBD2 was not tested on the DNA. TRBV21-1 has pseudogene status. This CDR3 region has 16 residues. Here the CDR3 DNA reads TGTGCCAGCAGCAAAGGTCCTCCCGGTCGGTCCTACGAGCAGTACTTC. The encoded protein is CASSKGPPGRSYEQYF.

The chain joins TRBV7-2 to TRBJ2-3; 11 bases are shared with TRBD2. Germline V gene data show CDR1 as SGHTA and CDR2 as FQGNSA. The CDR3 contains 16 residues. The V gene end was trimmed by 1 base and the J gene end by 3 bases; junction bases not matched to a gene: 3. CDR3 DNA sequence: TGTGCCAGCAGCTTAGGACTAGCGGGAATGACAGATACGCAGTATTTT. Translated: CASSLGLAGMTDTQYF.

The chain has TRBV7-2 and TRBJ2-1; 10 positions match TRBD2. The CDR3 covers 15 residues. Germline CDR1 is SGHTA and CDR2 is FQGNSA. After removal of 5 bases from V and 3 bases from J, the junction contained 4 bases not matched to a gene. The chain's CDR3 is CASSDGLADYNEQFF. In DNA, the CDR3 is TGTGCCAGCAGCGATGGACTAGCGGACTACAATGAGCAGTTCTTC.

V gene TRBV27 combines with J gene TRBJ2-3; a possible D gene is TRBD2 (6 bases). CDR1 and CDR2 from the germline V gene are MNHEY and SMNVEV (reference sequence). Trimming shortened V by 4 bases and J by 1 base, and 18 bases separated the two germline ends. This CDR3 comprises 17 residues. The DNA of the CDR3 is TGTGCCAGCAGTTCCGGGATGGGCGGGACTCGCACAGATACGCAGTATTTT. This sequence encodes CASSSGMGGTRTDTQYF.

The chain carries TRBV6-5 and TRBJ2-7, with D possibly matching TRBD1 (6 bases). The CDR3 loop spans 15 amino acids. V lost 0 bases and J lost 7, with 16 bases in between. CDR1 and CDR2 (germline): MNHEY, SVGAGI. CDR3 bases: TGTGCCAGCAGTTACTCGGGACAAAACGCCGGGGAGCAGTACTTC. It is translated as CASSYSGQNAGEQYF.

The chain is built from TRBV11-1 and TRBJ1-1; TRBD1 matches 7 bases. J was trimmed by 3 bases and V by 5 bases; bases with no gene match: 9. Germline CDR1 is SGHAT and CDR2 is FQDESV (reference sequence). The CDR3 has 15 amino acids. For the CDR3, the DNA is TGTGCCAGCAGCAGGGGGCGTAGAAGGGACACTGAAGCTTTCTTT. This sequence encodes CASSRGRRRDTEAFF.

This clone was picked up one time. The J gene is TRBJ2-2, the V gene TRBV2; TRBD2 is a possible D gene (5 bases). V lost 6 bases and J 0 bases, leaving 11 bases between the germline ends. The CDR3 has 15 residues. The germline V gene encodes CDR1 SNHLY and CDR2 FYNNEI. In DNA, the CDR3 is TGTGCCAGCAGGGGGAGCACTACGAACACCGGGGAGCTGTTTTTT. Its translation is CASRGSTTNTGELFF.

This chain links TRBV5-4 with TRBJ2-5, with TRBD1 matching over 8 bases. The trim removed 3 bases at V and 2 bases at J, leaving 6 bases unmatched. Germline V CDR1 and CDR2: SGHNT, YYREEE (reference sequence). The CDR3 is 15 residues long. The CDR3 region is CASSWVGQGQETQYF. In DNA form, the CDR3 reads TGTGCCAGCAGCTGGGTAGGACAGGGTCAAGAGACCCAGTACTTC.

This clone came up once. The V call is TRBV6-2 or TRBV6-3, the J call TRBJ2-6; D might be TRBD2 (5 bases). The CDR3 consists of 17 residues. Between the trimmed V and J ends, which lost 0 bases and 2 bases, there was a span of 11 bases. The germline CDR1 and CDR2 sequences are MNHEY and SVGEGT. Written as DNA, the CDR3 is TGTGCCAGCAGTTACTCACTAGGCTCCCCTGGGGCCAACGTCCTGACTTTC. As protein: CASSYSLGSPGANVLTF.